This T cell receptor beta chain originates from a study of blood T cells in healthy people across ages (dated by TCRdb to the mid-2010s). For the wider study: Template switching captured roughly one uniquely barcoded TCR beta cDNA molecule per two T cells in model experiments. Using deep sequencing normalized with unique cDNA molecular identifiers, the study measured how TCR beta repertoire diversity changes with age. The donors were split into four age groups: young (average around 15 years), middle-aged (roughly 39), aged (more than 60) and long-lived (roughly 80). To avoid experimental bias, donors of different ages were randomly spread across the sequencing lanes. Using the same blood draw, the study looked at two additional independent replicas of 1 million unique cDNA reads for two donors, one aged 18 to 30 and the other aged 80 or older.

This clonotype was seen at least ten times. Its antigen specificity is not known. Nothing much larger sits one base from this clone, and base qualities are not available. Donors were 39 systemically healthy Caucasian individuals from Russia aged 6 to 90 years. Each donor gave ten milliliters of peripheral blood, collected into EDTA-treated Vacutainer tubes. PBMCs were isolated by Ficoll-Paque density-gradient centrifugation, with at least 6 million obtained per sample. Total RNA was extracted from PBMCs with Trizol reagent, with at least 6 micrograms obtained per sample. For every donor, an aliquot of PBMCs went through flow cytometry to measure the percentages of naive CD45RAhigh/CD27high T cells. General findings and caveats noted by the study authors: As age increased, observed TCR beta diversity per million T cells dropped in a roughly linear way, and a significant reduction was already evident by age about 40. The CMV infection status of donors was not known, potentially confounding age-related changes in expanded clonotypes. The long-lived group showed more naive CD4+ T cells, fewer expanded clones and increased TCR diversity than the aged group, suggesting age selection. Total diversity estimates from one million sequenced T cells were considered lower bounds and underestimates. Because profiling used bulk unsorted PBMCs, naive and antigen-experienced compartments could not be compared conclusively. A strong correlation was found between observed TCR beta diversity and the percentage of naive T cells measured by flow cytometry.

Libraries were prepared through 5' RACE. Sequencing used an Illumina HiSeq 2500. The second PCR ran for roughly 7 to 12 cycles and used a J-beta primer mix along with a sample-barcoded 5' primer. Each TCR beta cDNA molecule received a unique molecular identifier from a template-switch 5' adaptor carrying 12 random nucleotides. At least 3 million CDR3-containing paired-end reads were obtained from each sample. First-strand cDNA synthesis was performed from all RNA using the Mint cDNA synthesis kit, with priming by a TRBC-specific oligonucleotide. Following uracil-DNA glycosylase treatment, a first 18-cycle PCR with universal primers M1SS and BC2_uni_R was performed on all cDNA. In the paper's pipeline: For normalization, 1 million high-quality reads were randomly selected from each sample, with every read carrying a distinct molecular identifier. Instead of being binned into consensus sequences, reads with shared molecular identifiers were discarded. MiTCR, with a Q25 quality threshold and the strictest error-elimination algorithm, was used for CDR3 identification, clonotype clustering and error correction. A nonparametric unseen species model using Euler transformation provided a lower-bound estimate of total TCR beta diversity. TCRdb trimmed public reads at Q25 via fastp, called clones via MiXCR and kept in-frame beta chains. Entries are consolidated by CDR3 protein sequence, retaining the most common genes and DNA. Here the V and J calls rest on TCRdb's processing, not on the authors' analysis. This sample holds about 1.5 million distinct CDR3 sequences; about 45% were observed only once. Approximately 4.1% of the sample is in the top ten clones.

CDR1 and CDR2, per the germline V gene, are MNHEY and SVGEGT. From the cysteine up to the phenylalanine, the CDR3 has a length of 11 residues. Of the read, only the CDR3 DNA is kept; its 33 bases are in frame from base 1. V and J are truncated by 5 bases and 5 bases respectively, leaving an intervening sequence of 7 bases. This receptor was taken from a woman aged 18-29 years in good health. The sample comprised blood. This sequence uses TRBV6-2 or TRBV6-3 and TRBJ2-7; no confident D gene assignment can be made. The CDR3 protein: CASSSWDEQYF. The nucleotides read TGTGCCAGCAGTAGTTGGGACGAGCAGTACTTC.